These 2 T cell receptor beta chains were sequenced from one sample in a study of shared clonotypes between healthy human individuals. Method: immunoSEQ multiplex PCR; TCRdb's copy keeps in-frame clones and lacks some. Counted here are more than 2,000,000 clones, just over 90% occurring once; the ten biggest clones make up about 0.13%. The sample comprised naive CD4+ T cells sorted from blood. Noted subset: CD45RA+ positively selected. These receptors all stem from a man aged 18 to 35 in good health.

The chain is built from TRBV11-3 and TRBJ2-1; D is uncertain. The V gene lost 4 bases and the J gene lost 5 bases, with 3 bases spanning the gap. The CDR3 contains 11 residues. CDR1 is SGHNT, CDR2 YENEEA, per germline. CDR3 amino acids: CASSYNNEQFF. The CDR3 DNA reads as TGTGCCAGCAGCTACAACAATGAGCAGTTCTTC. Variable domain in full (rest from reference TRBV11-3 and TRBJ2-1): EAGVVQSPRYKIIEKKQPVAFWCNPISGHNTLYWYLQNLGQGPELLIRYENEEAVDDSQLPKDRFSAERLKGVDSTLKIQPAELGDSAVYLCASSYNNEQFFGPGTRLTVL.

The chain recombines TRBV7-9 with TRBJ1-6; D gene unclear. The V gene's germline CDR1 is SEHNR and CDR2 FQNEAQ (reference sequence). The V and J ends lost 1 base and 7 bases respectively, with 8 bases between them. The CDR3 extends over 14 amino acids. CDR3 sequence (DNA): TGTGCCAGCAGCTTAGAGGCGGTAAATTCACCCCTCCACTTT. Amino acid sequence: CASSLEAVNSPLHF.